The 20 T cell receptor beta chains given below trace back to one sample, sequenced in a study of cytomegalovirus exposure and HLA in healthy donors. Clones were read by immunoSEQ multiplex PCR, and TCRdb kept only the in-frame ones, dropping some. The sample has some 84,000 clones; approximately 91% are singletons. The sequencing input was PBMCs. All receptors derive from a man aged 25 to 40 in good health and CMV-seronegative.

The chain recombines TRBV5-1 with TRBJ2-5; tentatively, D is TRBD2 (6 bases). From germline, CDR1 is SGHRS and CDR2 YFSETQ. V was shortened by 4 bases and J by 4 bases, with 17 bases between the two germline ends. The CDR3 runs to 15 residues. CDR3 sequence: CASSPPRGSGETQYF. The CDR3 DNA is TGCGCCAGCAGCCCCCCCCGGGGGAGCGGAGAGACCCAGTACTTC.

This chain uses TRBV9 with TRBJ2-1, with TRBD2 as a possible D gene (6 bases). Trimming cost V 4 bases and J 7 bases, with 18 bases left between them. Germline CDR1 SGDLS, CDR2 YYNGEE. CDR3 length: 15 amino acids. The CDR3 region is CASSISGGSRNEQFF. In DNA form, the CDR3 reads TGTGCCAGCAGCATCAGTGGGGGGTCTAGGAATGAGCAGTTCTTC.

The rearrangement joins TRBV5-5 to TRBJ2-7; 7 bases line up with TRBD1. Unmatched junction bases numbered 3, after V lost 0 bases and J lost 0 bases. The CDR3 extends over 15 amino acids. Germline V lookup: CDR1 SGHKS, CDR2 YYEKEE (reference sequence). The CDR3 region has the DNA TGTGCCAGCAGCTTGGCCAGGGGGAGCTCCTACGAGCAGTACTTC. Translating gives CASSLARGSSYEQYF. Together with reference TRBV5-5 and TRBJ2-7, the CDR3 gives the full variable domain: DAGVTQSPTHLIKTRGQQVTLRCSPISGHKSVSWYQQVLGQGPQFIFQYYEKEERGRGNFPDRFSARQFPNYSSELNVNALLLGDSALYLCASSLARGSSYEQYFGPGTRLTVT.

The chain employs TRBV7-2 and TRBJ1-5, with D perhaps matching TRBD1 (5 bases). Trimming took 5 bases from V and 7 from J, leaving 15 bases between them. There are 14 residues in the CDR3. CDR1 is SGHTA and CDR2 is FQGNSA in the germline V gene. CDR3 sequence: CASSVSGGAQPQHF. The DNA for the CDR3 is TGTGCCAGCAGCGTTTCGGGTGGGGCACAGCCCCAGCATTTT. Combining the CDR3 with reference TRBV7-2 and TRBJ1-5 gives the whole variable domain GAGVSQSPSNKVTEKGKDVELRCDPISGHTALYWYRQSLGQGLEFLIYFQGNSAPDKSGLPSDRFSAERTGGSVSTLTIQRTQQEDSAVYLCASSVSGGAQPQHFGDGTRLSIL.

In regard to this clone: Compared with germline, one end of the junction differs, possibly owing to a read error. V and J are TRBV7-9 and TRBJ1-4, with 7 bases matching TRBD1. CDR1 is SEHNR and CDR2 is FQNEAQ in the germline V gene (reference sequence). This CDR3 is built from 11 residues. In DNA, the CDR3 is TGTGCCAGCAGCCCAGGGGGTATCTCATATTTT. Residues: CASSPGGISYF.

The gene calls are TRBV5-1 and TRBJ2-1; 10 nucleotides agree with TRBD2. V trimming: 2 bases; J trimming: 4 bases; junction bases outside the gene matches: 3. The CDR3 runs to 15 residues. Germline values: CDR1 SGHRS, CDR2 YFSETQ. CDR3 sequence reads: CASSFTSGKYNEQFF. CDR3 DNA sequence: TGCGCCAGCAGCTTTACTAGCGGGAAGTACAATGAGCAGTTCTTC.

The rearrangement joins TRBV11-2 to TRBJ2-7; TRBD1 matches at 9 bases. V shed 5 bases and J 6 bases; nucleotides not matched to a gene: 5. Germline lookup yields CDR1 SGHAT and CDR2 FQNNGV. The CDR3 runs 13 residues. The CDR3 DNA is TGTGCCAGCAGCCGGGACAGGGAGGGCGAGCAGTACTTC. Encoded protein: CASSRDREGEQYF.

The CDR3 coding sequence is TGTGCCAGCAGCTCAATGGGGGAGGGAGAGACCCAGTACTTC. Translated, it gives CASSSMGEGETQYF. The gene calls are TRBV5-4 and TRBJ2-5; 7 nucleotides agree with TRBD2. The CDR3 runs to 14 residues. V trimming: 3 bases; J trimming: 4 bases; junction bases outside the gene matches: 6. Germline-derived CDR1 and CDR2 are SGHNT and YYREEE (reference sequence).

In its sample, this clone was seen once. This chain connects TRBV23-1 to TRBJ1-3, with D possibly being TRBD1 (6 bases). TRBV23-1 is identified as an open reading frame with a role that is uncertain. Between the trimmed V and J ends, which lost 6 bases and 10 bases, there was a span of 22 bases. This CDR3 has 15 amino acids. DNA of the CDR3: TGCGCCAGCAGGCGGACAGTCGTTGGAAACAGGACCATATATTTT. Amino acids: CASRRTVVGNRTIYF.

This chain connects TRBV27 to TRBJ2-7, with D maybe TRBD1 (6 bases). Trimming removed 4 bases from V and 2 bases from J, with 9 bases in between. The CDR3 sequence is 13 residues long. Germline V lookup: CDR1 MNHEY, CDR2 SMNVEV (reference sequence). In DNA, the CDR3 is TGTGCCAGCAGTTACGGACAGCCCTACGAGCAGTACTTC. Protein: CASSYGQPYEQYF.

This chain joins TRBV5-1 and TRBJ2-2, with 8 bases aligning to TRBD1. Germline CDR1 SGHRS, CDR2 YFSETQ. This CDR3 comprises 16 residues. The ends lost 1 base at V and 6 bases at J; junction bases unmatched: 8. For the CDR3, the DNA is TGCGCCAGCAGCTTGTCCTACGGACAGGGCGCCGGGGAGCTGTTTTTT. This sequence encodes CASSLSYGQGAGELFF. The complete variable domain, with remaining parts taken from reference TRBV5-1 and TRBJ2-2, reads KAGVTQTPRYLIKTRGQQVTLSCSPISGHRSVSWYQQTPGQGLQFLFEYFSETQRNKGNFPGRFSGRQFSNSRSEMNVSTLELGDSALYLCASSLSYGQGAGELFFGEGSRLTVL.

This clone was seen at least ten times. V is TRBV18 and J is TRBJ1-2; no reliable D call. The CDR3 has 14 residues. Trimming left V 0 bases short and J 2 bases short, with 7 bases between. From germline, CDR1 is KGHSH and CDR2 LQKENI. DNA of the CDR3: TGTGCCAGCTCACCACCGATGGAGAACTATGGCTACACCTTC. Its protein is CASSPPMENYGYTF.

This chain links TRBV6-1 with TRBJ2-3, with a possible D match to TRBD1 (6 bases). The CDR3 contains 16 residues. CDR1 is MNHNS and CDR2 is SASEGT in the germline V gene. V lost 3 bases, J lost 1 base, and 14 bases lay in between. Here the CDR3 DNA reads TGTGCCAGCAGTGAGTCCTCGACAGGTGGCACAGATACGCAGTATTTT. This sequence encodes CASSESSTGGTDTQYF.

This chain links TRBV29-1 with TRBJ2-7; D not resolved. This CDR3 is 14 amino acids long. From germline, CDR1 is SQVTM and CDR2 ANQGSEA. Trimming pared 4 bases from V and 4 bases from J, leaving 17 bases between. The CDR3 spells CSVVLVEKSYEQYF. CDR3 in DNA: TGCAGCGTTGTACTGGTCGAGAAGTCTTACGAGCAGTACTTC.

This sequence joins TRBV7-2 and TRBJ1-2; D might be TRBD1 (6 bases). V dropped 4 bases and J dropped 4 bases, with 13 bases sitting between them. CDR3 length: 14 amino acids. Germline values: CDR1 SGHTA, CDR2 FQGNSA. In nucleotides, the CDR3 is TGTGCCAGCAGCTGGAAAGGACAGACCTATGGCTACACCTTC. Protein sequence: CASSWKGQTYGYTF.

The chain recombines TRBV30 with TRBJ2-4; the match to TRBD1 covers 7 bases. Germline CDR1 is GTSNPN and CDR2 is SVGIG (reference sequence). The V gene end was trimmed by 4 bases and the J gene end by 2 bases; junction bases not matched to a gene: 14. The CDR3 sequence is 17 residues long. The CDR3 sequence: CAWTVDRVVGSKNIQYF. As DNA, the CDR3 is TGTGCCTGGACAGTCGACAGGGTGGTTGGGTCCAAAAACATTCAGTACTTC.

The chain links TRBV5-8 to TRBJ1-2; D is unresolved. This CDR3 contains 13 residues. Deletions cut 0 bases from V and 4 bases from J, with 7 bases between. In germline, CDR1 is SGHTS, CDR2 YDEGEE. The CDR3 is CASSLGTAYGYTF. The CDR3 DNA is TGTGCCAGCAGCTTGGGTACAGCCTATGGCTACACCTTC.

The chain has TRBV11-3 and TRBJ2-2, with TRBD1 matching 9 bases. Germline V gene lookup returns CDR1 SGHNT and CDR2 YENEEA. The CDR3 sequence is 17 residues long. With V trimmed by 1 base and J by 2 bases, 5 bases remained unmatched. CDR3 bases: TGTGCCAGCAGCTTAGCCGGGGACAGGGATAACACCGGGGAGCTGTTTTTT. Translated: CASSLAGDRDNTGELFF.

V and J are TRBV28 and TRBJ1-3; 7 bases line up with TRBD1. J lost 0 bases, V lost 5 bases, and 10 bases had no gene match. The CDR3 extends over 17 amino acids. Germline V gives CDR1 MDHEN, CDR2 SYDVKM. The DNA of the CDR3 is TGTGCCAGCAGTCCCCCGGGACAGAGCTCCTCTGGAAACACCATATATTTT. As protein: CASSPPGQSSSGNTIYF.

CDR3 region: CASSKDPGQGVCGYTF. The CDR3 DNA is TGTGCCAGCAGCAAAGATCCTGGACAGGGGGTATGTGGCTACACCTTC. The chain is built from TRBV21-1 and TRBJ1-2; TRBD1, the table's D call, was not compared with the DNA. TRBV21-1 is a pseudogene locus. CDR3 length: 16 residues.